This record covers a single TCR beta chain. The target antigen is unknown. Sequencing was performed with immunoSEQ multiplex PCR; in TCRdb, only in-frame clones are kept and a portion is missing. The table has roughly 30,000 clones, 70% to 90% seen once. Controls came from buffy coats of healthy blood donors. This CDR3 contains 14 residues. V gave up 7 bases and J gave up 2 bases; unmatched junction bases: 3. Germline CDR1 and CDR2: SGHRS and YFSETQ. The data derive from a study of STAT5B mutations in CD4+ large granular lymphocyte leukemia. Whole-study results and caveats: 8/27 top patient clones versus 2/35 control clones were TRBV06-family.

The receptor's source is a human donor in good health. The V call is TRBV5-1, the J call TRBJ2-1; 10 bases fit TRBD2. Sequencing used CD4+ T cells from blood buffy coats. The CDR3 region has the DNA TGCGCCAGCCATAGCGGGGGGACCTACAATGAGCAGTTCTTC. It specifies CASHSGGTYNEQFF. The whole variable domain, remainder taken from reference TRBV5-1 and TRBJ2-1, is KAGVTQTPRYLIKTRGQQVTLSCSPISGHRSVSWYQQTPGQGLQFLFEYFSETQRNKGNFPGRFSGRQFSNSRSEMNVSTLELGDSALYLCASHSGGTYNEQFFGPGTRLTVL.